Here is one TCR beta chain with its context. This clone has more than one count but fewer than ten. There is no known antigen for this receptor. There are no base qualities to consult, and no much larger clone falls within one base. At the junction V is shortened by 4 bases and J by 4 bases, with 10 bases in between. The CDR3 sequence holds 13 residues, the cysteine and phenylalanine included. Here the CDR3 DNA is all that survives: 39 bases in frame from base 1. The germline V gene sets CDR1 to SGHTA and CDR2 to FQGTGA. These data come from a study of beta chain features in type 1 diabetes (dated by TCRdb to 2016 to 2019). With regard to the full study: No differences in mean age, gender distribution, total cell number or subset yield were found between patients and healthy donors. The study compared the TCRB repertoires of sorted circulating CD4+ T cell subsets in recently diagnosed type 1 diabetes patients with those in matched healthy donors. Regulatory and stem cell-like memory subsets were obtained from only 8 patients and roughly 8 healthy donors, while naive and central memory subsets were obtained from all 30 or so donors. A total of roughly 99,000,000 sorted cells were examined across all samples, and the number of cells per subset was strongly correlated with RNA yield.

The study at large found these results: At VDJ recombination sites, patients with type 1 diabetes made fewer insertions and deleted more nucleotides, a pattern implying thymic rearrangement abnormalities. HLA sub-analyses involved small numbers of individuals, so any influence of HLA type on TCRB rearrangement remained unresolved. Type 1 diabetes patients showed a moderate but significant shortening of TCRB CDR3 length in all four CD4+ subsets. Shorter templates might have been favored by PCR, but patient and control samples were amplified and corrected together, so both groups would have been affected equally by any skew. Because cDNA rather than genomic DNA was sequenced, highly expressing activated cells could have been over-represented, although no difference in activation and CD3 levels was found between groups. The naive, central memory and regulatory TCRB repertoires appeared to resemble one another more closely among patients than among healthy donors.

Each donor gave one peripheral blood draw, averaging roughly 100 mL, which was collected into heparinised tubes. A BD FACSAria II and a panel including CD45RO, CCR7, CD25, CD127, CD95 and CD27 were used to sort naive, central memory, regulatory and stem cell-like memory CD4+ T cells. Every sorted population had a purity above 95%. PBMCs were isolated immediately by Lymphoprep density gradient centrifugation and stained directly without culture. Samples were stained and sorted in pairs, with one healthy donor and one patient per experiment, so that batch effects were minimized. All of the isolated RNA was reverse transcribed with the High Capacity cDNA Reverse Transcription Kit, so expressed TCRB transcripts were sequenced. Deep immunoSEQ sequencing was performed on naive, central memory and regulatory T cell samples, with an average of about 4 million total reads per sample. After sorted cells were lysed in RLT buffer, RNA was extracted with DNase-treated RNeasy Micro or Mini kits, with the choice depending on cell number. Each cell subset was processed on its own to prevent cross-contamination, while patient and healthy donor samples were processed together. The immunoSEQ multiplex PCR was used to amplify TCRB sequences from cDNA, yielding 87-bp fragments that span the CDR3 region. Amplicons were sequenced on the Illumina HiSeq platform. As for the original processing: Synthetic template baselines were used to correct PCR bias computationally, reads within Hamming distance 2 were collapsed together, and singletons that could not be merged were discarded. Reads were aligned to IMGT to assign V, D and J genes, CDR3 length, and insertions or deletions at six rearrangement sites. Within each subset, clonotype counts were normalized to sorted cell number, after which true diversity and Gini coefficients were computed with the tcR R package. The overlap coefficient, calculated on TCRB nucleotide sequences, was used to measure repertoire sharing. Out-of-frame TCRB sequences from naive cells were analyzed as a proxy for the pre-selection repertoire. TCRdb stores this immuneACCESS table with in-frame sequences only. Part of the clones is absent; in the studies checked, under half of the shortfall reflects unresolved V genes, and no reason is known for the rest. V, J and clone size derive from that table, while D and trimming were established from the DNA sequence. This sample holds approximately 150,000 clones; under 11% were observed only once. Clones ranked in the top ten supply under 1.5% of the sample.

The V and J genes are TRBV7-3 and TRBJ2-5; a tentative D call is TRBD2 (6 bases match). Sequenced input: naive CD4+ T cells from blood. The cell subset or site label on this specimen signifies: true naive CD4+ T cells. The sequence came from a young man in good health. The DNA sequence is TGTGCCAGCAGCTCGGGGGTGGTAGAGACCCAGTACTTC. It specifies CASSSGVVETQYF.